The clone carrying this TCR beta chain was counted a few times. Initially, at the first diagnosis of hyperthyroidism and before any ophthalmopathy symptoms, blood was sampled. Amplified TCR beta CDR3 regions came from RNA transcripts. Carried out on the TCR CDR3, a first-round RT-PCR used the HTBI primer set. TCRdb independently ran MiXCR on the multiplex PCR reads; one entry per CDR3 protein. The data hold 600,000 to 850,000 distinct CDR3 sequences, with 18% observed a single time. This entry is derived from a study of T cells in Graves' hyperthyroidism and ophthalmopathy. With 5 bases removed from V and 5 bases from J, the gap between germline ends came to 13 bases. The germline gives CDR1 SNHLY, CDR2 FYNNEI. The CDR3 runs 15 residues.

The V and J genes are TRBV2 and TRBJ1-6, with D unclear. Material for sequencing was blood. The clonotype was recovered from a woman in her fifties or sixties with Graves' hyperthyroidism that later progressed to Graves' ophthalmopathy. The CDR3 loop reads CASSPGLGDNSPLHF. CDR3 DNA: TGTGCCAGCAGTCCCGGACTCGGGGATAATTCACCCCTCCACTTT.